This is a list of T cell receptor beta chains from one sample in a study of cytomegalovirus exposure and HLA in healthy donors. Clones were sequenced by immunoSEQ multiplex PCR, and TCRdb holds only the in-frame ones, with some missing. This table holds 60,000 to 75,000 clones, approximately 74% found once. The sample taken for sequencing was PBMCs. These receptors originate from a woman in her twenties or thirties in good health and CMV-seropositive. Each CDR3 is given with its conserved first and last residue. A D gene is named only where the DNA matches it firmly. Rows give clone size only sometimes, using once, few, many, or a class for an expanded clone.

d_call,j_call,clone_size,v_call,cdr3_nt,cdr3_aa
NA,TRBJ1-3,few,TRBV2,TGTGCCAGCAGTGAAACAGGTATCAACTCTGGAAACACCATATATTTT,CASSETGINSGNTIYF
NA,TRBJ1-2,NA,TRBV4-3,TGCGCCAGCAGCCAGTCCATGTTCTATGGCTACACCTTC,CASSQSMFYGYTF
NA,TRBJ2-7,medium-sized,TRBV7-9,TGTGCCAGCAGCTCCGATGGGACTGCCCTTAAGCAGTACTTC,CASSSDGTALKQYF
NA,TRBJ2-5,NA,TRBV6-1,TGTGCCAGCAGTGATCGGCAGGGCCCTGAGACCCAGTACTTC,CASSDRQGPETQYF
NA,TRBJ2-5,once,TRBV7-9,TGTGCCAGCAGCTTAGGGACAGCCCAAGAGACCCAGTACTTC,CASSLGTAQETQYF
TRBD1,TRBJ1-1,NA,TRBV11-2,TGTGCCAGCAGCCGGTTCTCAGGGGGAAAGAGCACTGAAGCTTTCTTT,CASSRFSGGKSTEAFF
NA,TRBJ1-1,NA,TRBV11-2,TGTGCCAGCAGCTTAGAGCGAATAACTGAAGCTTTCTTT,CASSLERITEAFF
NA,TRBJ1-5,few,TRBV18,TGTGCCAGCTCACAATATAGCAATCAGCCCCAGCATTTT,CASSQYSNQPQHF
TRBD1,TRBJ1-1,NA,TRBV28,TGTGCCAGCAATTTAGTAAGACAGGGCTCGGCTTTCTTT,CASNLVRQGSAFF
TRBD1,TRBJ2-7,once,TRBV5-1,TGCGCCAGCAGCGTGGACAGGGCCGAGCAGTACTTC,CASSVDRAEQYF
NA,TRBJ1-1,NA,TRBV29-1,TGCAGCGTTGGGTTTGCGACTGAAGCTTTCTTT,CSVGFATEAFF
NA,TRBJ2-2,NA,TRBV28,TGTGCCAGCAGTTTAACTGCGGTGCTGTTTTTT,CASSLTAVLFF
NA,TRBJ2-7,NA,TRBV28,TGTGCCAGCAGTCCAGGCCACGGGCAGTACTTC,CASSPGHGQYF
TRBD1,TRBJ1-2,NA,TRBV25-1,TGTGCCAGCAGTAAGACAGGGGGAACGATCGGCTACACCTTC,CASSKTGGTIGYTF
TRBD2,TRBJ2-1,NA,TRBV18,TGTGCCAGCTCACCAGGACTAGCCCCCAATGAGCAGTTCTTC,CASSPGLAPNEQFF
NA,TRBJ1-5,NA,TRBV7-8,TGTGCCAGCAGCTTGAGCCGACAGCCCCAGCATTTT,CASSLSRQPQHF
NA,TRBJ2-1,NA,TRBV9,TGTGCCAGCAGCGTGGGCGGGACCTCCTACAATGAGCAGTTCTTC,CASSVGGTSYNEQFF
TRBD2,TRBJ2-1,NA,TRBV6-1,TGTGCCAGCAGGGAACTAGCGGGAGCACACAATGAGCAGTTCTTC,CASRELAGAHNEQFF
TRBD2,TRBJ2-3,NA,TRBV5-4,TGTGCCAGCAGCGCTCGACTAGCGGGATTCGGCGCAGATACGCAGTATTTT,CASSARLAGFGADTQYF
NA,TRBJ1-1,NA,TRBV27,TGTGCCAGCAGTCCGCCAGGCACTGAAGCTTTCTTT,CASSPPGTEAFF
TRBD1,TRBJ1-3,NA,TRBV6-5,TGTGCCAGCAGTTCCCTCACAGGGGGCGTCGGAAACACCATATATTTT,CASSSLTGGVGNTIYF
TRBD2,TRBJ2-7,NA,TRBV5-6,TGTGCCAGCTTCAGAAAGACTAGCGGGAGCTCCTACGAGCAGTACTTC,CASFRKTSGSSYEQYF
NA,TRBJ2-7,few,TRBV29-1,TGCAGCGTGACAGTAACCTACGAGCAGTACTTC,CSVTVTYEQYF
TRBD1,TRBJ1-1,NA,TRBV7-2,TGTACCAGCAGCTTAGAGGGGGCGAATGAAGCTTTCTTT,CTSSLEGANEAFF
TRBD2,TRBJ2-7,NA,TRBV6-1,TGTGCCAGCAGTGCAGCGGGAGGGGTCTCCTACGAGCAGTACTTC,CASSAAGGVSYEQYF
TRBD1,TRBJ1-4,NA,TRBV5-6,TGTGCCAGCAGCAACATGGGGACAGTCCGTGGAAAACTGTTTTTT,CASSNMGTVRGKLFF
TRBD2,TRBJ2-4,NA,TRBV9,TGTGCCAGCAGCGCCGGACTAGAAAAAAGCATTCAGTACTTC,CASSAGLEKSIQYF
NA,TRBJ2-1,NA,TRBV4-2,TGTGCCAGCAGCCACACGCGGGGAGAGCAGTTCTTC,CASSHTRGEQFF
TRBD2,TRBJ2-7,NA,TRBV7-2,TGTGCCAGCAGTGTCCATAGCGGGGGTGTGACCTACGAGCAGTACTTC,CASSVHSGGVTYEQYF
TRBD1,TRBJ1-1,few,TRBV5-1,TGCGCCAGCAGCTTGGGACAGGGGGGAGGCACTGAAGCTTTCTTT,CASSLGQGGGTEAFF
TRBD1,TRBJ1-2,NA,TRBV6-1,TGTGCCAGCAGTGAACCCGGACAGGCCCTCTATGGCTACACCTTC,CASSEPGQALYGYTF
NA,TRBJ1-1,once,TRBV6-1,TGTGCCAGCAGTGAAAGAGGTGAGCGGAGCGGAGCTTTCTTT,CASSERGERSGAFF
TRBD1,TRBJ2-3,NA,TRBV10-3,TGTGCCATCAGTGAACCGGGACAGGGATCCGATACGCAGTATTTT,CAISEPGQGSDTQYF
NA,TRBJ1-5,NA,TRBV30,TGTGCCTGGAGTGCCAATAGCAATCAGCCCCAGCATTTT,CAWSANSNQPQHF
TRBD1,TRBJ1-5,NA,TRBV6-1,TGTGCCAGCAGTGAGCCCACAGGGGGCCAGCCCCAGCATTTT,CASSEPTGGQPQHF
NA,TRBJ1-5,NA,TRBV6-5,TGTGCCAGCAGCCGGGGGGCGCATCAGCCCCAGCATTTT,CASSRGAHQPQHF
NA,TRBJ2-7,many,TRBV4-3,TGCGCCAGCAGCCAAGATTGGAGGGAGGTTTCCCACGAGCAGTACTTC,CASSQDWREVSHEQYF
NA,TRBJ1-1,NA,TRBV29-1,TGCAGCGTTGGTGTGGGAGGGGTCGACACTGAAGCTTTCTTT,CSVGVGGVDTEAFF
NA,TRBJ2-1,NA,TRBV7-9,TGTGCCAGCAGCTTAGTAGGGCGGGTCGAAGGTAATGAGCAGTTCTTC,CASSLVGRVEGNEQFF
TRBD1,TRBJ1-2,NA,TRBV2,TGTGCCATCACAGGGGACCCTTGGCGCGGCTACACCTTC,CAITGDPWRGYTF